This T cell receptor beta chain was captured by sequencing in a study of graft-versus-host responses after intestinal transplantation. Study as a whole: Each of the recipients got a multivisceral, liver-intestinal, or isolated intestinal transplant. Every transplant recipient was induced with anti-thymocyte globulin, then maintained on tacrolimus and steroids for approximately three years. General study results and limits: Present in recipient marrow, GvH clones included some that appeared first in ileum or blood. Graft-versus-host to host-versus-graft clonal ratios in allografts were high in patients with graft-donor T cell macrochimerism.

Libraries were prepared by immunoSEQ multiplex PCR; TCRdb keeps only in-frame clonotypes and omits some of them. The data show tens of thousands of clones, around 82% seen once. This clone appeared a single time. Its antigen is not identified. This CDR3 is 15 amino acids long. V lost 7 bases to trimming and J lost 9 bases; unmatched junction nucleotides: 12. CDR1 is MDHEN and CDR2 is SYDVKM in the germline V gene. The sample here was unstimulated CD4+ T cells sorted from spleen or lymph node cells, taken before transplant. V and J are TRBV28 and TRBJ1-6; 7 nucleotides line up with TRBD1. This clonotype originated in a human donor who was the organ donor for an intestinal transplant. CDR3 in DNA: TGTGCCAGCACCCAACCGGGACAGCGATTTTCACCCCTCCACTTT. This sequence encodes CASTQPGQRFSPLHF.